This T cell receptor (beta chain) comes out of a study of blood T cell repertoires in COVID-19. Study at large: PBMCs, B-cell-depleted T cells, or T cells provided the cDNA or gDNA that made up the material.

Cohort 3 recovery required two negative PCRs, clearance, or symptom resolution. In the authors' workflow: Amplifying reference gene primers gave estimates of nucleated cell counts. Measured with immunoSEQ multiplex PCR; TCRdb has only the in-frame clones, and not every one. The V and J calls and clone size are taken from that table; D and trimming were inferred from the DNA. The data hold more than 200,000 clones, with around 89% observed a single time. The CDR3 loop spans 13 amino acids. Looked up from germline, CDR1 is MNHEY and CDR2 is SVGEGT. Trimming pared 5 bases from V and 7 bases from J, leaving 11 bases between.

This TCR came from a woman in her 30s who had recovered from COVID-19. The J gene is TRBJ2-2, the V gene TRBV6-2 or TRBV6-3; D gene uncertain. Material: PBMCs or T cells enriched from blood (not recorded which). CDR3 coding DNA: TGTGCCAGCAGTCCCTTTGTCGGCGGGGAGCTGTTTTTT. Protein: CASSPFVGGELFF.